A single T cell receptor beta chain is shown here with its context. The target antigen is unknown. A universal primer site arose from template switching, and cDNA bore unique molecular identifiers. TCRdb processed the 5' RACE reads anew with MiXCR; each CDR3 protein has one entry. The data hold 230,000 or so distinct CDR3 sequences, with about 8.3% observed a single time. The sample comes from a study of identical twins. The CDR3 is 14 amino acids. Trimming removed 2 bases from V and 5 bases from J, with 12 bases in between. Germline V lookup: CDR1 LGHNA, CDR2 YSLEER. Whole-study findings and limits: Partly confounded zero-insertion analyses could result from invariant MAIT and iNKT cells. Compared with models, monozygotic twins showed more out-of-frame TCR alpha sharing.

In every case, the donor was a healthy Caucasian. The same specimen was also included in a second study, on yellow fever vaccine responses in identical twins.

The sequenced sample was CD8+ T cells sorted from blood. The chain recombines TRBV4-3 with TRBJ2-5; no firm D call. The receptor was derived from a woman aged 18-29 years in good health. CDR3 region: CASSQSSNGETQYF. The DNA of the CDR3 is TGCGCCAGCAGCCAATCTTCTAACGGGGAGACCCAGTACTTC.